The 2 T cell receptor beta chains below all came from one sample that was sequenced in a study of OX40 agonist ivuxolimab in advanced cancers. Profiling relied on immunoSEQ multiplex PCR, and the TCRdb table lists in-frame clones only, not all of them. The data contain 45,000 or so clones, around 87% of them singletons. This sample comprised CD4+ or CD8+ T cells sorted from blood, obtained in a trial of the OX40 agonist ivuxolimab. The source of these receptors is an adult with an advanced solid tumor such as melanoma, head and neck, liver or kidney cancer.

V and J are TRBV9 and TRBJ1-5; D ambiguous. Germline CDR1 SGDLS, CDR2 YYNGEE. The V end was cut by 0 bases, the J end by 7 bases, with 11 bases between. The CDR3 spans 14 residues. CDR3 amino acids: CASSVGTGKQPQHF. The CDR3 nucleotides are TGTGCCAGCAGCGTAGGCACTGGGAAGCAGCCCCAGCATTTT.

This chain connects TRBV2 to TRBJ2-3; D call uncertain. Trimming removed 3 bases at V and 2 bases at J, with 6 bases between. Per germline, CDR1 SNHLY and CDR2 FYNNEI. The CDR3 sequence is 13 residues long. CDR3 sequence reads: CASSEVFTDTQYF. In DNA, the CDR3 is TGTGCCAGCAGTGAGGTCTTCACAGATACGCAGTATTTT.